This T cell receptor beta chain was retrieved from a study of blood T cells in healthy people across ages. A second PCR, run for roughly 7 to 11 cycles, used a sample-barcoded 5' primer plus a J-beta primer mix. TCRdb re-called the 5' RACE reads with MiXCR, one entry per CDR3 protein. The table includes around 780,000 distinct CDR3 sequences, roughly 24% detected once. Russia was home to the donors, healthy Caucasian individuals aged about 6 to 90. Samples each had at least 5.5 micrograms of total RNA extracted. Study conclusions and caveats: Older age coincided with a roughly linear decline in TCR beta diversity per million T cells.

In the case of this clonotype: Its antigen is undetermined.

The ends were cut back, 5 bases at V and 8 bases at J, with 16 bases in the middle. The CDR3 sequence is 15 residues long. Germline V lookup: CDR1 SNHLY, CDR2 FYNNEI. These data were also reused for a study on T cells of mothers and their children. From that second work: Over 8 million TCR beta CDR3 reads were obtained from each mother, and approximately 3 million from each child.

The chain combines TRBV2 with TRBJ1-6; D call uncertain. The sequencing input was blood. The receptor's source is a boy aged 5-17 years in good health. CDR3: CASSPRGGLDSPLHF. CDR3 in DNA: TGTGCCAGCAGTCCGCGAGGCGGTCTTGATTCACCCCTCCACTTT.